This T cell receptor beta chain originates from a study of T-cell memory formation after mild COVID-19. TCRdb fed the 5' RACE reads into MiXCR, producing one record per CDR3 protein. The table records some 68,000 distinct CDR3 sequences, around 17% of them present only once. The CDR3 sequence is 18 residues long. Trimming at V came to 7 bases and at J to 2 bases, leaving 17 bases not matched to a gene. Germline V gene sequence: CDR1 MGHDK, CDR2 SYGVNS. Findings of the study overall: Second-wave clones that peaked on day 37 lacked confirmed SARS-CoV-2 specificity.

This clonotype was picked up a small number of times. Its antigen is undetermined. This TCR came from an adult woman who had mild COVID-19 (a few samples of this study predate the infection). Cell type and time point are not known. This chain uses TRBV25-1 with TRBJ2-3; 8 nucleotides match TRBD2. The sequenced material came from PBMCs or a T cell subset sorted from them (not recorded which). The CDR3 DNA reads TGTGCCAGCAACGGTCCAGGAACTAGCGGAGAACTCACAGATACGCAGTATTTT. Residues: CASNGPGTSGELTDTQYF.